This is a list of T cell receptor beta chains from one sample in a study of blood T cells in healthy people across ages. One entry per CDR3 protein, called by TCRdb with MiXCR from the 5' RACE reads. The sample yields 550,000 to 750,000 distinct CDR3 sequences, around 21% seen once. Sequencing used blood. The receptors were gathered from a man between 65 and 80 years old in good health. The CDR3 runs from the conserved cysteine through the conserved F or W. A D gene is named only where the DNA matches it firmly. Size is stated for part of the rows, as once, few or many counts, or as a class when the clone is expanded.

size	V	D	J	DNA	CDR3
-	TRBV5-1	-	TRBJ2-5	TGCGCCAGCAGCTTGGAGTCAGTTCAAGAGACCCAGTACTTC	CASSLESVQETQYF
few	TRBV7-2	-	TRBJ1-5	TGTGCCAGCAGCTTAGACAGCAATCGGCCCCAGCATTTT	CASSLDSNRPQHF
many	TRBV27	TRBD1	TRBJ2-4	TGTGCCAGCAGTCCCGGGACAGGAACTAACATTCAGTACTTC	CASSPGTGTNIQYF
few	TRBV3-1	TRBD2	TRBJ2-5	TGTGCCAGCAGCCCGCAGACTAGCGGGAGGATCCAAGAGACCCAGTACTTC	CASSPQTSGRIQETQYF
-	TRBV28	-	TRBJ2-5	TGTGCCTCCGGGCGGCTCCAAGAGACCCAGTACTTC	CASGRLQETQYF
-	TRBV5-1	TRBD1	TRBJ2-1	TGCGCCAGCACTTTGACAGGGGTAATTGATGAGCAGTTCTTC	CASTLTGVIDEQFF
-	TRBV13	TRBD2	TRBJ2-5	TGTGCCAGCAGCTTCGGGACTAAGGGAGGGGAGACCCAGTACTTC	CASSFGTKGGETQYF
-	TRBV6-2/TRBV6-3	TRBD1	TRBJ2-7	TGTGCCAGCATCCTCCGGGACAGGGGGCCTTACGAGCAGTACTTC	CASILRDRGPYEQYF
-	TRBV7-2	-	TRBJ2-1	TGTGCCAGCAGCTCGACGGTCTACAATGAGCAGTTCTTC	CASSSTVYNEQFF
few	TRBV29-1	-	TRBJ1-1	TGCAGCGTTGAAGGGGGAGGTAGAGGCACTGAAGCTTTCTTT	CSVEGGGRGTEAFF
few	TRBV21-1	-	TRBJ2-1	TGTGCCAGCAGCAAAGGGACTAGCGGGAGAAGGAACAATGAGCAGTTCTTC	CASSKGTSGRRNNEQFF
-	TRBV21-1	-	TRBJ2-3	TGTGCCAGCAGCATCGGAGGGGAAGGGCCCACAGATACGCAGTATTTT	CASSIGGEGPTDTQYF
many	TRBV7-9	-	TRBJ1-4	TGTGCCAGCAGCCCCTCCCCGGGTAATGAAAAACTGTTTTTT	CASSPSPGNEKLFF
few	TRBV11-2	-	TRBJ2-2	TGTGCCAGCAGCTTAGAGGGATGGGGCACCGGGGAGCTGTTTTTT	CASSLEGWGTGELFF
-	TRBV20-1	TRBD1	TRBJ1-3	TGCAGTGCTAGTTTCCCGTCCTACAGGGGAAAAAGAGGAAACACCATATATTTT	CSASFPSYRGKRGNTIYF
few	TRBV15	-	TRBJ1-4	TGTGCCACCAGCCTCGGACAGATTGGGGAAAAACTGTTTTTT	CATSLGQIGEKLFF
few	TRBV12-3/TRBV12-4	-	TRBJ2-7	TGTGCCAGCAGCGACTCAGGGTACTACGAGCAGTACTTC	CASSDSGYYEQYF
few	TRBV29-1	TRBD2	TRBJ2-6	TGCAGCGTAGCGGGACTAGCGGACTTCTCTGGGGCCAACGTCCTGACTTTC	CSVAGLADFSGANVLTF
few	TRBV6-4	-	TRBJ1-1	TGTGCCAGCAGCATGACAGCCCGAGGCACTGAAGCTTTCTTT	CASSMTARGTEAFF
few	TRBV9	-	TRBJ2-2	TGTGCCAGCAGCCCCCGAAGGTTGAGAACCGGGGAGCTGTTTTTT	CASSPRRLRTGELFF
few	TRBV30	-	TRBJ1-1	TGTGCCTGGGTGGGATTCGGAGACACTGAAGCTTTCTTT	CAWVGFGDTEAFF
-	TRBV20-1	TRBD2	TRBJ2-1	TGCAGTGCTCCCCAGACTAGCGGGAGTATAGATGAGCAGTTCTTC	CSAPQTSGSIDEQFF
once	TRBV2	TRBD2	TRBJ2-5	TGTGCCAGCAGTGATGCTAGCGGGAGACGGGAGACCCAGTACTTC	CASSDASGRRETQYF
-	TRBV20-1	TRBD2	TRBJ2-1	TGCAGTGCTAGAGATTCTGGCGGGAGGGCCGCTGAGCAGTTCTTC	CSARDSGGRAAEQFF
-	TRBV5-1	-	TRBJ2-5	TGCGCCAGCAGCTTAGGTAACGAAGAGACCCAGTACTTC	CASSLGNEETQYF
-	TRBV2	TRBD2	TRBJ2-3	TGTGCCAGCGCCCTTGGAGCGGGAGCTTCAGATACGCAGTATTTT	CASALGAGASDTQYF
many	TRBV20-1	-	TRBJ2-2	TGCAGTGCTAGAGTAGACCCCGGGGAGCTGTTTTTT	CSARVDPGELFF